In this sample, the clone carrying this T cell receptor (beta chain) turned up many times. Germline V gives CDR1 MNHEY, CDR2 SMNVEV (reference sequence). The CDR3 covers 15 residues. With 3 bases removed from V and 3 bases from J, the gap between germline ends came to 14 bases. TCRdb ran MiXCR on the RT-PCR reads and lists one entry per CDR3 protein. The sample has more than 550,000 distinct CDR3 sequences, approximately 15% seen once. This clonotype was obtained from a female donor in good health, serving as a healthy control. Sequences were obtained from memory CD4+ T cells from blood. V and J are TRBV27 and TRBJ1-2; no clear D. CDR3 in amino acids: CASSFNQRGDYGYTF. CDR3 DNA: TGTGCCAGCAGTTTTAACCAACGGGGTGACTATGGCTACACCTTC.